The clone carrying this T cell receptor (beta chain) occurred many times. Antigen unknown. V lost 6 bases and J lost 4, with 13 bases in between. This CDR3 spans 14 amino acids. Other autoimmune diseases, uncontrolled infections, pregnancy or lactation ruled patients out of participation. Amplified TCR beta CDR3 regions were obtained using RNA transcripts as template. The first round was an RT-PCR with HTBI primers, and the second round was a multiplex PCR. TCRdb re-analysed the multiplex PCR reads in MiXCR, keeping a single row per CDR3 protein. The sample contains about 380,000 distinct CDR3 sequences, approximately 15% of which appear only once. This sample is part of a study of Graves' ophthalmopathy and Graves' hyperthyroidism. General study points: The model forecast ophthalmopathy progression, reaching roughly 71% sensitivity and approximately 72% specificity.

The chain joins TRBV12-3 or TRBV12-4 to TRBJ1-5; D is possibly TRBD1 (5 bases). This TCR derives from a woman between 18 and 29 years old with stable Graves' hyperthyroidism. Sequenced input: peripheral blood. CDR3 sequence reads: CASSLPGGNQPQHF. The CDR3 nucleotides are TGTGCCAGCAGCCTCCCGGGGGGGAATCAGCCCCAGCATTTT.